The rows below give T cell receptor beta chains drawn from one sample of a study of T cells in lung cancer brain metastases. Only in-frame clones appear in the TCRdb table, and some are missing; sequencing was by immunoSEQ multiplex PCR. This sample yields 2,500 or so clones, of which around 90% are seen a single time; roughly 3.5% belongs to the top ten. Input material: tumor tissue from the primary lung tumor. These receptor sequences come from a man between 65 and 80 years old with non-small cell lung cancer. Each CDR3 is given without its conserved first and last residue. Some rows have no size entry. The others give once, few or many, or a class for an expanded clone.

J gene | V gene | clone size | CDR3 protein
TRBJ2-7 | TRBV19 | once | ASRVGTGSSYEQY
TRBJ2-3 | TRBV11-2 | - | ASSLRYSSSTDTQY
TRBJ2-1 | TRBV18 | - | ASSPPLPPVISYNEQF
TRBJ1-1 | TRBV6-1 | - | ASSERAGAGMNTEAF
TRBJ1-2 | TRBV6-1 | - | ASSERKGSGYGYT
TRBJ2-7 | TRBV5-5 | - | ASSALAGALSYEQY
TRBJ2-3 | TRBV12-5 | - | ASGSSGTSSQY
TRBJ1-5 | TRBV30 | - | AWSWGGNQPQH
TRBJ1-1 | TRBV6-5 | - | ASSYISATEAF
TRBJ2-7 | TRBV13 | few | ASSLEPYEQY
TRBJ2-1 | TRBV10-1 | - | ASSESFPPCPTPVEQF
TRBJ2-6 | TRBV7-9 | - | APGQGIAGANVLT
TRBJ1-5 | TRBV9 | - | ASSVDPGQGSNQPQH
TRBJ2-3 | TRBV7-2 | once | ASSSRLAGSTDTQY
TRBJ2-3 | TRBV28 | - | ASSLAGGPLVSTDTQY
TRBJ1-1 | TRBV7-9 | - | ASSFEGTGAEAF
TRBJ2-1 | TRBV6-5 | - | ASSPGPTRNEQF
TRBJ2-1 | TRBV30 | - | AWSPPGGRRDEQF
TRBJ2-7 | TRBV25-1 | once | ASRNSPYEQY
TRBJ2-1 | TRBV7-8 | once | ASSLTSGVRRGSEQF
TRBJ1-1 | TRBV7-9 | - | ASQSPETEAF
TRBJ2-1 | TRBV5-1 | - | ASSSDRSSSYNEQF
TRBJ2-4 | TRBV5-6 | - | ASRGDRGGRQY
TRBJ2-5 | TRBV18 | - | ASSPNLQETQY
TRBJ2-5 | TRBV6-1 | - | ASSGHSGSSGKTQY
TRBJ2-1 | TRBV6-5 | - | ASSSRTSGLEQF
TRBJ2-2 | TRBV7-3 | - | ASSPKVNTGELF
TRBJ2-1 | TRBV4-3 | - | ASSPGTSGGFNEQF
TRBJ1-5 | TRBV7-8 | - | ASSFGDRGPNQPQH
TRBJ2-1 | TRBV5-1 | few | ASSWTGLNEQF
TRBJ1-1 | TRBV30 | - | ARSGTANTEAF
TRBJ1-1 | TRBV29-1 | - | SVRQGLNTEAF
TRBJ1-2 | TRBV5-1 | - | ASSLDGDYGYT
TRBJ2-3 | TRBV7-2 | - | ASSSSRDTDTQY